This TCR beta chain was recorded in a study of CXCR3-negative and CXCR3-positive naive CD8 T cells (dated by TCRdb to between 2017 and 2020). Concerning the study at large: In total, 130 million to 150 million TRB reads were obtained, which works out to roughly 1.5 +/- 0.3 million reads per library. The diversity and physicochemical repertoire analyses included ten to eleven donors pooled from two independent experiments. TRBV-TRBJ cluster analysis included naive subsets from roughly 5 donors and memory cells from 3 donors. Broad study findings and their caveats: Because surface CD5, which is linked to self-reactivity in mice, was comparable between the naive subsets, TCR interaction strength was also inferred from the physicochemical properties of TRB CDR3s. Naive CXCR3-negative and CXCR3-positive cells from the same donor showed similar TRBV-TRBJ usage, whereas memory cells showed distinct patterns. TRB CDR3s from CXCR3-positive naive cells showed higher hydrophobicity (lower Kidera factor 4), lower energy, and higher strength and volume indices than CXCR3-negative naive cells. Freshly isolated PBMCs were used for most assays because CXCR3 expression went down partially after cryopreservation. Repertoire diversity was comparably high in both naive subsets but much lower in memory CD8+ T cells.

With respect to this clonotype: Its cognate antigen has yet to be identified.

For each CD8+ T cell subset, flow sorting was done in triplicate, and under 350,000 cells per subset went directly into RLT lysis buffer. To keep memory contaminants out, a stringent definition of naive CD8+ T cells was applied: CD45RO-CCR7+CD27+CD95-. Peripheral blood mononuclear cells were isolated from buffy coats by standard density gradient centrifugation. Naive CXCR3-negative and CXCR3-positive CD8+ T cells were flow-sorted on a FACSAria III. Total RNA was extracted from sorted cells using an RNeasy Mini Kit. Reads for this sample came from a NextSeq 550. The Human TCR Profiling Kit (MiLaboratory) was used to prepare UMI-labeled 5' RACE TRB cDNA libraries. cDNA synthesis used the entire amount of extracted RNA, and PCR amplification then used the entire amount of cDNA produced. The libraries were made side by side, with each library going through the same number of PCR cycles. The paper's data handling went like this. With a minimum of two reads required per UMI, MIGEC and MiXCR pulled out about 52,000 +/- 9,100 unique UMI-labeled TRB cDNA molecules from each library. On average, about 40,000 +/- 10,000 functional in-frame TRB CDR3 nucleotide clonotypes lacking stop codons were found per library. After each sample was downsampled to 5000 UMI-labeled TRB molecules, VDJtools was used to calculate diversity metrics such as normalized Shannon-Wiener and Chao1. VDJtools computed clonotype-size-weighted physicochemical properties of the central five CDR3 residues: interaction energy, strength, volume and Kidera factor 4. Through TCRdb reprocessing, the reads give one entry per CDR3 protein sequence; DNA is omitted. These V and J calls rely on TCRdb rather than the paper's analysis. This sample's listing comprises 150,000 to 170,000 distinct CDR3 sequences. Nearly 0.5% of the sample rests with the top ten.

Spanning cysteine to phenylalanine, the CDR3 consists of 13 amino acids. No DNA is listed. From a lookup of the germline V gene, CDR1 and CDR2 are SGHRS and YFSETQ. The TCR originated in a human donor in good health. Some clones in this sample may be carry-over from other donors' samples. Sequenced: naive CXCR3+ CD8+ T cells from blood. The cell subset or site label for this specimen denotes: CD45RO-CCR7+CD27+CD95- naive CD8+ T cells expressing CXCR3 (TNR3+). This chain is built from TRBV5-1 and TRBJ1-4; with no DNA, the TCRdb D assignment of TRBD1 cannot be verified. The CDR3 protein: CASSLTGNEKLFF.